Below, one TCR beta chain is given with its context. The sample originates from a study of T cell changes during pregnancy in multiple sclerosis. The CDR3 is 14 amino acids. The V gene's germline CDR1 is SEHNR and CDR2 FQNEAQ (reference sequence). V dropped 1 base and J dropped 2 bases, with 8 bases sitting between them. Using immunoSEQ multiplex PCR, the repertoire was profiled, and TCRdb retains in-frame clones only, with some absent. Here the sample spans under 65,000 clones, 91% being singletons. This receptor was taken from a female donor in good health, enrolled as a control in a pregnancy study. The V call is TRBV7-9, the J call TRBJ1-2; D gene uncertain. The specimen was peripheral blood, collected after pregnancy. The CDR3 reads CASSLVGNNYGYTF. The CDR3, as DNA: TGTGCCAGCAGCTTAGTCGGGAACAACTATGGCTACACCTTC.